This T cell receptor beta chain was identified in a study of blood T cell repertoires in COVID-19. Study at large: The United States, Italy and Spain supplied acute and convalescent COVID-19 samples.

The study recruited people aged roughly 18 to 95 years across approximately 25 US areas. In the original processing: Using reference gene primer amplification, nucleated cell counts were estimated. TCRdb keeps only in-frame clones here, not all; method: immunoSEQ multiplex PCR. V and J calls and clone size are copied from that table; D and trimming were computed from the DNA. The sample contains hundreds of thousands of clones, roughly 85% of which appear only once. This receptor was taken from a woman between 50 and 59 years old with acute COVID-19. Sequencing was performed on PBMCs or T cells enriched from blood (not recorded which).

CDR3 sequence reads: CAISEFNTLEAFF. The CDR3 DNA reads as TGTGCCATCAGTGAGTTCAACACCCTTGAAGCTTTCTTT. The chain couples TRBV10-3 to TRBJ1-1; D ambiguous. The CDR3 spans 13 residues. Trimming stripped 1 base from V and 7 bases from J, with 10 bases between. From germline, CDR1 is ENHRY and CDR2 SYGVKD.